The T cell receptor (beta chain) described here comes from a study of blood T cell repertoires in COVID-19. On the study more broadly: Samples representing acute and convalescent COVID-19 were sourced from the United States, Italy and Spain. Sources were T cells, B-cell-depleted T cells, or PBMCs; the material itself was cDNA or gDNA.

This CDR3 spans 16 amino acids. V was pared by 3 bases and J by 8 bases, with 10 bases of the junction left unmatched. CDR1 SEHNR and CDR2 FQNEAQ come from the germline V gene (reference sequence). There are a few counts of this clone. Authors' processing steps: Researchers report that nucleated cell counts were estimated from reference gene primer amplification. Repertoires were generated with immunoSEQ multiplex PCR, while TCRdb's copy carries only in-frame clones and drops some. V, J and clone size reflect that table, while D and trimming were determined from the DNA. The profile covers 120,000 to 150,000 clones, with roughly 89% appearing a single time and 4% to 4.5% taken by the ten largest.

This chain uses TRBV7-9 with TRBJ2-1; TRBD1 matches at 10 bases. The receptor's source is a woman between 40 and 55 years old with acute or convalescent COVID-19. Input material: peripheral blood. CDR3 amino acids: CASSFGPDRGRHEQFF. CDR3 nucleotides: TGTGCCAGCAGCTTCGGACCCGACAGGGGGCGCCATGAGCAGTTCTTC.